What follows is one T cell receptor beta chain and its context. Its target antigen remains unknown. The input lacks base qualities; no much larger clone sits a single base away. The sample originates from a study of early T cells in non-severe SARS-CoV-2 infection (dated by TCRdb to about 2021). In terms of the full investigation: Because TCR sequencing relied on bulk RNA taken from unsorted whole blood, pairing of alpha and beta chains was not possible.

Broader findings and caveats from the paper: VDJdb matching was skewed toward anti-spike CD8 responses, so virus-specific expansions were likely underestimated and private and CD4 specificities were missed.

The library was generated by 5' RACE. The run used a NextSeq 500. To correct for sequencing error and PCR bias, the TCR library protocol tagged individual cDNA molecules with unique molecular identifiers. Both TCR alpha and beta chains were sequenced, and tight co-correlation was observed between alpha and beta sequence abundances in each sample. In the authors' own workflow: Decombinator V4 was used to perform V gene, J gene and CDR3 annotation of TCR sequences. Expanded TCRs were defined as changing significantly between any two time points under a Poisson model with p below 0.0001. TCR abundances were normalised to the total number of TCRs sequenced per sample and expressed as counts per million. MAIT TCRs were defined by TRAV1-2 paired with TRAJ12, TRAJ20 or TRAJ33, and iNKT TCRs by TRAV10 paired with TRAJ18. VDJdb, accessed on 1 November 2021, was searched for TCRs annotated for CMV, EBV and SARS-CoV-2, and TCRs annotated for more than one antigen were excluded. TCRdb applied fastp at Q25 and MiXCR to the public reads, then kept only in-frame beta chains. One record per CDR3 amino acid sequence lists the most common genes and DNA. TCRdb, not the authors, supplied the V and J calls. This sample lists some 88,000 distinct CDR3 sequences; approximately 16% were detected once. The ten largest account for 5.1% of the sample.

The CDR3 sequence holds 13 residues, the cysteine and phenylalanine included. Of all the DNA, just the CDR3 is kept, 39 bases in frame from base 1. Per the germline V gene, MDHEN is the CDR1 and SYDVKM is the CDR2. For this chain, trimming is 5 bases at the V end and 6 bases at the J end, and the number of junction bases without a gene match is 4. This was a case-control study nested in a cohort of healthcare workers in London, UK, who had nasopharyngeal swab PCR tests and blood samples taken every week. Between 23 and 31 March 2020, the week of the UK lockdown, healthcare workers were enrolled and then followed up weekly for as long as 16 weeks.

The chain is encoded by TRBV28 joined to TRBJ2-7, with 10 bases aligning to TRBD2. The receptor comes from an adult who was a healthcare worker with PCR-confirmed SARS-CoV-2 infection or an uninfected control (not recorded which). The source was whole blood, collected at baseline. The DNA reads TGTGCCAGCAGTAGCGGGAGGGCCGTCGAGCAGTACTTC. It translates as CASSSGRAVEQYF.